This TCR beta chain was captured in a study of shared clonotypes between healthy human individuals. In the study overall: Each donor's CD4 naive and CD4 memory cells filled three plates apiece, CD8 naive two, and CD8 memory one.

This clone was seen a single time. Its antigen is as yet unknown. The germline V gene encodes CDR1 SGHTA and CDR2 FQGNSA. Trimming pared 7 bases from V and 9 bases from J, leaving 16 bases between. The CDR3 has 13 amino acids. Splitting of each subset's genomic DNA was done evenly across several immunoSEQ plates. The method was immunoSEQ multiplex PCR; TCRdb's version includes in-frame clones alone and lacks a portion of them. The sample yields more than 850,000 clones, about 84% seen once. Study results and limitations: Generally, estimated richness proved larger in naive subsets than it did in memory subsets.

The clonotype was recovered from a man between 18 and 35 years old in good health. Some clones in this sample may be carry-over from other donors' samples. The rearrangement uses TRBV7-2 and TRBJ2-1, with D tentatively TRBD1 (5 bases). Sequenced material: memory CD4+ T cells from PBMCs. Stated subset: CD45RA-negative fraction. CDR3 sequence (DNA): TGTGCCAGCACCCCTGACCCGCAGGGTGAGCAGTTCTTC. Its translation: CASTPDPQGEQFF.